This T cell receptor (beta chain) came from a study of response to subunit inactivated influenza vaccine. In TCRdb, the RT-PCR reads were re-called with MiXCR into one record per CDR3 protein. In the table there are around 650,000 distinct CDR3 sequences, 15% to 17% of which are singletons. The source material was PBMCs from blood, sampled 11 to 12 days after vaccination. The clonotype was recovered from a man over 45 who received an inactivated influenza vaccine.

The CDR3 here is CSARDLAGLSYEQYF. The CDR3 nucleotides are TGCAGTGCTAGAGATCTTGCGGGTCTCTCCTACGAGCAGTACTTC. J is TRBJ2-7 and V is TRBV20-1; TRBD2 is a possible D gene (5 bases). V shed 0 bases and J shed 0 bases, with 12 bases lying between them. The germline gives CDR1 DFQATT, CDR2 SNEGSKA (reference sequence). CDR3 length: 15 amino acids.